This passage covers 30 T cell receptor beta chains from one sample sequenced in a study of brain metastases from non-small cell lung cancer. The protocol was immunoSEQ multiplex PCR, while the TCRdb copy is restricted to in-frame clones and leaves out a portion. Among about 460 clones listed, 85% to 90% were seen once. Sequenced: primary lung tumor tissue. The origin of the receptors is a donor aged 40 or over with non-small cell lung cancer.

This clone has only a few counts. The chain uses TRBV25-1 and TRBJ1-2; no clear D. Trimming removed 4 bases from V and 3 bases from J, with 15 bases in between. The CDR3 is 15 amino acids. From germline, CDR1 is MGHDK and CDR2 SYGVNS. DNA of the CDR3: TGTGCCAGCAGTGCCGGGCCATTGGTAGACTATGGCTACACCTTC. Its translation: CASSAGPLVDYGYTF.

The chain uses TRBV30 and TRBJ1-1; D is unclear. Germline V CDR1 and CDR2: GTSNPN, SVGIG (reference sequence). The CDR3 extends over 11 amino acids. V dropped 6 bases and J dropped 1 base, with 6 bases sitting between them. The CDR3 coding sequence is TGTGCCTGCGAGCGGAACACTGAAGCTTTCTTT. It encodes CACERNTEAFF.

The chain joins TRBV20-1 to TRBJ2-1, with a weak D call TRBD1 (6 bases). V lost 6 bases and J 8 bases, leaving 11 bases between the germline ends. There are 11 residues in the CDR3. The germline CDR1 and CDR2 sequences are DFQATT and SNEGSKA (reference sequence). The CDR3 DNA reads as TGCAGTGCGTACAGGGTCGATGAGCAGTTCTTC. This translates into CSAYRVDEQFF.

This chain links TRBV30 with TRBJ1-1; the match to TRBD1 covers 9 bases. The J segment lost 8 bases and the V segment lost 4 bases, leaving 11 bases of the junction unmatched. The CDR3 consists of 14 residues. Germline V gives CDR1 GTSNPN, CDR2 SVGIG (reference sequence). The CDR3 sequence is CAWIRDRAVPEAFF. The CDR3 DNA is TGTGCCTGGATTAGGGACAGGGCGGTTCCCGAAGCTTTCTTT.

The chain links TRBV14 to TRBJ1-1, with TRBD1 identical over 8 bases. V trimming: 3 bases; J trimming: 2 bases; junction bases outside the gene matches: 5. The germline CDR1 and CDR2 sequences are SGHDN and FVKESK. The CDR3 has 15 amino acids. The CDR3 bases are TGTGCCAGCAGCCATATAGGACAGGGTAACACTGAAGCTTTCTTT. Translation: CASSHIGQGNTEAFF.

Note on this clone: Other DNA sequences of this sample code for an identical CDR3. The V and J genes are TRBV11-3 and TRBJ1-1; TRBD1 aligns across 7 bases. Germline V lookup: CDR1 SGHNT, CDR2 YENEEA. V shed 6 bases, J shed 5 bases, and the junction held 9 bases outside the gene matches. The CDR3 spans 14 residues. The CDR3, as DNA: TGTGCCAGCAGACAGTGGACAGGACTAACTGAAGCTTTCTTT. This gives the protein CASRQWTGLTEAFF.

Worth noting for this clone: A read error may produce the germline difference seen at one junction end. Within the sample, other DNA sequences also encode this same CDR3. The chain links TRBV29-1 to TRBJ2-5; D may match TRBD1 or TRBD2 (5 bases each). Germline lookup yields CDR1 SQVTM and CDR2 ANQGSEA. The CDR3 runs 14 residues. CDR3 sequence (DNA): TGCAGCGTTACGACCGGGACCTTTAGAGAGGCCCAGTACTTC. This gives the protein CSVTTGTFREAQYF.

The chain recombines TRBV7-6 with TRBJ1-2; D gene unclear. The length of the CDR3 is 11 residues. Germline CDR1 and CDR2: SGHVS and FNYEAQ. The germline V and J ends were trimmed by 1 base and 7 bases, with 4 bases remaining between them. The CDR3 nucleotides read TGTGCCAGCAGCTTAGATAGTGGCTACACCTTC. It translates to CASSLDSGYTF.

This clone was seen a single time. For the CDR3, the DNA is TGTGCCTGGAGTCTTCCAGGGTCAGGGCAGCCCCAGCATTTT. Its translation: CAWSLPGSGQPQHF. The chain combines TRBV30 with TRBJ1-5; perhaps TRBD1 as D (5 bases). V lost 2 bases and J 7 bases, leaving 15 bases between the germline ends. The CDR3 sequence is 14 residues long. Germline V gene lookup returns CDR1 GTSNPN and CDR2 SVGIG (reference sequence).

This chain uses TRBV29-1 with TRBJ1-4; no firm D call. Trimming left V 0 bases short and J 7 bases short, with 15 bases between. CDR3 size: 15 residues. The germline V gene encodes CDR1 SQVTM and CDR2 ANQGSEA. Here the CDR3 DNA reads TGCAGCGTTGAAGATCGGCCGGGCCGAGGTGAAAAACTGTTTTTT. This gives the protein CSVEDRPGRGEKLFF.

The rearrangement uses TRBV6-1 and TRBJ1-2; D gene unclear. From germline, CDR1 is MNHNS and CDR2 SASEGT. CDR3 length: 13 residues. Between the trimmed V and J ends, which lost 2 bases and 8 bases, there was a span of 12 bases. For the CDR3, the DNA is TGTGCCAGCAGTGAACCGGGCCTCGGGGGCTACACCTTC. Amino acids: CASSEPGLGGYTF.

The CDR3 DNA reads as TGTGCCAGCAGTTACTCGGCTAACTATGGCTACACCTTC. Protein product: CASSYSANYGYTF. The chain carries TRBV6-6 and TRBJ1-2; no reliable D call. Germline-derived CDR1 and CDR2 are MNHNY and SVGAGI (reference sequence). V shed 0 bases and J shed 0 bases, with 2 bases lying between them. This CDR3 is built from 13 residues.

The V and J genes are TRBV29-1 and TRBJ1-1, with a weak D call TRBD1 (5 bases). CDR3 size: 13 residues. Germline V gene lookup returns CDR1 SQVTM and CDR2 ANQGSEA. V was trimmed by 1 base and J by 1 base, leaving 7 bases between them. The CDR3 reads CSVEVGGNTEAFF. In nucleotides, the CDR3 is TGCAGCGTTGAAGTCGGGGGGAACACTGAAGCTTTCTTT. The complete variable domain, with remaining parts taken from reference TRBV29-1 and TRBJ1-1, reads SAVISQKPSRDICQRGTSLTIQCQVDSQVTMMFWYRQQPGQSLTLIATANQGSEATYESGFVIDKFPISRPNLTFSTLTVSNMSPEDSSIYLCSVEVGGNTEAFFGQGTRLTVV.

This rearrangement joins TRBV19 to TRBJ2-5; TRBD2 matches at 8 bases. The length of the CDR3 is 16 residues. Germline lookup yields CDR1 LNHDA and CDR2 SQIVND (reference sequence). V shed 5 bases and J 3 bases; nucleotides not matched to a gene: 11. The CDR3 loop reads CASSPLGAGVEETQYF. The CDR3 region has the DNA TGTGCCAGTAGTCCCTTGGGAGCGGGGGTTGAAGAGACCCAGTACTTC.

The CDR3 here is CASSRGSPNYGYTF. DNA for the CDR3: TGCGCCAGCAGCAGGGGCTCCCCTAACTATGGCTACACCTTC. The V gene is TRBV23-1, the J gene TRBJ1-2; tentatively, D is TRBD1 (6 bases). TRBV23-1 is assigned to the ORF class and has an uncertain function. The CDR3 covers 14 residues. The V end was cut by 6 bases, the J end by 0 bases, with 11 bases between.

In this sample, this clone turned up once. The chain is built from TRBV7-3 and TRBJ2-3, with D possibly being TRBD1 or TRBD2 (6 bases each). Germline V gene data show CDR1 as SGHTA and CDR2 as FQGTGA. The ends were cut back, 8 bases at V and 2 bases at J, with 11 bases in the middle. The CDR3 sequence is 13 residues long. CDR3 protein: CASGGLATDTQYF. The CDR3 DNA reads TGTGCCAGCGGGGGGCTAGCCACAGATACGCAGTATTTT.

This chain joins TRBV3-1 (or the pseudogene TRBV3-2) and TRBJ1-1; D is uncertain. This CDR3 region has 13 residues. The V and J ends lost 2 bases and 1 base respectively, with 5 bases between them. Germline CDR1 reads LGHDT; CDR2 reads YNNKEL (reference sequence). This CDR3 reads CASSQLKNTEAFF. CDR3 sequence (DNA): TGTGCCAGCAGCCAATTGAAGAACACTGAAGCTTTCTTT.

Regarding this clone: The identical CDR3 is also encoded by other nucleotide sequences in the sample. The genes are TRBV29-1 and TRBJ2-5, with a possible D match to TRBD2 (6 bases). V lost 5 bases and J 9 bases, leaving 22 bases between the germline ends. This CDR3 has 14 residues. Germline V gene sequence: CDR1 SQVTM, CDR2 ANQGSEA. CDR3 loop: CSVTTGTFREAQYF. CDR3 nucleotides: TGCAGCGTTACGACCGGGACCTTTAGGGAGGCCCAGTACTTC. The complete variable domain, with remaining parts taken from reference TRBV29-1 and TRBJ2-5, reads SAVISQKPSRDICQRGTSLTIQCQVDSQVTMMFWYRQQPGQSLTLIATANQGSEATYESGFVIDKFPISRPNLTFSTLTVSNMSPEDSSIYLCSVTTGTFREAQYFGPGTRLLVL.

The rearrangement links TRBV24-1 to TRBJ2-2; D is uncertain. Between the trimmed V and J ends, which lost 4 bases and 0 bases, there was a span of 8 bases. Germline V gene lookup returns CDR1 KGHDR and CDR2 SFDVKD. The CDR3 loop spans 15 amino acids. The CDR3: CATSDHTTNTGELFF. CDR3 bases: TGTGCCACCAGTGACCATACAACGAACACCGGGGAGCTGTTTTTT.

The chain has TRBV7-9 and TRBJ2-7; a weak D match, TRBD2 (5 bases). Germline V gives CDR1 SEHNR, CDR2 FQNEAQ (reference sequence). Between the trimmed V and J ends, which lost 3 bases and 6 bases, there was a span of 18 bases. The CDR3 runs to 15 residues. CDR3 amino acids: CASSLAELASGEQYF. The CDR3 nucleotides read TGTGCCAGCAGCTTGGCAGAGCTAGCATCAGGCGAGCAGTACTTC.

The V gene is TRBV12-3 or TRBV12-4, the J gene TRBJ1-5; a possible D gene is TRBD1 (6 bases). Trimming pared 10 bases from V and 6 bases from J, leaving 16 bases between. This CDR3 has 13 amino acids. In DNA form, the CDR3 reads TGTGCCACCCAAGACAGGTCGGGTCAGCCCCAGCATTTT. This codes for CATQDRSGQPQHF.

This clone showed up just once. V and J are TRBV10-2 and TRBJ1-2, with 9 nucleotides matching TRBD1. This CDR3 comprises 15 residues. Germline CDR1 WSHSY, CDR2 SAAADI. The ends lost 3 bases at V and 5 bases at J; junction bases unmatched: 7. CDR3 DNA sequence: TGCGCCAGCAGTGATCTAGGACAGGGGACATATGGCTACACCTTC. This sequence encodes CASSDLGQGTYGYTF.

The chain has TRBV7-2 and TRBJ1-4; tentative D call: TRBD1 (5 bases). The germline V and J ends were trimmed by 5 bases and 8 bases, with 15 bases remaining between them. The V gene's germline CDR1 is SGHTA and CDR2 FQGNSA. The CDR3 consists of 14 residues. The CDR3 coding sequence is TGTGCCAGCAGCCGTAAAGGGGTTTGGGAAAAACTGTTTTTT. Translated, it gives CASSRKGVWEKLFF.

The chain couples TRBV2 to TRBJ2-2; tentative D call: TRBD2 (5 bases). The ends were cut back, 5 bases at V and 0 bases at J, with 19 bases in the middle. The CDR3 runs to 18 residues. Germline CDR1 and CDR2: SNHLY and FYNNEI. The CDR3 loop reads CASSTPRGLAPNTGELFF. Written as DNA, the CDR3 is TGTGCCAGCAGTACCCCCCGGGGATTGGCCCCGAACACCGGGGAGCTGTTTTTT.

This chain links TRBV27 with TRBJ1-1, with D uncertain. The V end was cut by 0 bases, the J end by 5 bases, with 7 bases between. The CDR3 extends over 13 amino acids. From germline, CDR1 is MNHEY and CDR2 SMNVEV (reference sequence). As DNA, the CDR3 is TGTGCCAGCAGTTTATCAGGGTTGACTGAAGCTTTCTTT. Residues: CASSLSGLTEAFF.

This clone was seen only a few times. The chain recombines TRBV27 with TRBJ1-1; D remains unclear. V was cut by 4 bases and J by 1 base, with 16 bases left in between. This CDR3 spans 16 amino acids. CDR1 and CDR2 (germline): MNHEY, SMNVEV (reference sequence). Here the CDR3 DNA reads TGTGCCAGCAGTTCAAATCCTCATACACCGAACACTGAAGCTTTCTTT. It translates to CASSSNPHTPNTEAFF.

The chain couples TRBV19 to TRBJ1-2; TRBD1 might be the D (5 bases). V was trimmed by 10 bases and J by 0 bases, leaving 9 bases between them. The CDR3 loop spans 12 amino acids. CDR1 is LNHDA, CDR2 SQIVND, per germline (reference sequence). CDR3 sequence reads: CAIGGTNYGYTF. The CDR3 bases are TGTGCCATCGGGGGGACTAACTATGGCTACACCTTC.

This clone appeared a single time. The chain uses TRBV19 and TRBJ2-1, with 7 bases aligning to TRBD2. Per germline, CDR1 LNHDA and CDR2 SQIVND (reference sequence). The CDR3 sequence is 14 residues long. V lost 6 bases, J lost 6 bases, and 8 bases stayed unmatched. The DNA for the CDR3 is TGTGCCAGTAGCCGGATAGCGGGCTTCAATGAGCAGTTCTTC. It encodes CASSRIAGFNEQFF.

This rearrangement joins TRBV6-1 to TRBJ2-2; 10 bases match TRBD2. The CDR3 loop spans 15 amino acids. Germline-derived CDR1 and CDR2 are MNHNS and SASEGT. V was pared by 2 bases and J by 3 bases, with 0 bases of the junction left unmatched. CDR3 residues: CASSELAGDTGELFF. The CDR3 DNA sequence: TGTGCCAGCAGTGAACTAGCGGGAGACACCGGGGAGCTGTTTTTT.

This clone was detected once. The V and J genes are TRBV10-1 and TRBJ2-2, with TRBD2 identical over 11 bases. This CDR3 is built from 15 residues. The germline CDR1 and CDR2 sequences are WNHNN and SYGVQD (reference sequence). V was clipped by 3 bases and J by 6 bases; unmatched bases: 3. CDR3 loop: CASSEDSGGAGELFF. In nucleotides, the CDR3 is TGCGCCAGCAGTGAAGATAGCGGGGGGGCCGGGGAGCTGTTTTTT.